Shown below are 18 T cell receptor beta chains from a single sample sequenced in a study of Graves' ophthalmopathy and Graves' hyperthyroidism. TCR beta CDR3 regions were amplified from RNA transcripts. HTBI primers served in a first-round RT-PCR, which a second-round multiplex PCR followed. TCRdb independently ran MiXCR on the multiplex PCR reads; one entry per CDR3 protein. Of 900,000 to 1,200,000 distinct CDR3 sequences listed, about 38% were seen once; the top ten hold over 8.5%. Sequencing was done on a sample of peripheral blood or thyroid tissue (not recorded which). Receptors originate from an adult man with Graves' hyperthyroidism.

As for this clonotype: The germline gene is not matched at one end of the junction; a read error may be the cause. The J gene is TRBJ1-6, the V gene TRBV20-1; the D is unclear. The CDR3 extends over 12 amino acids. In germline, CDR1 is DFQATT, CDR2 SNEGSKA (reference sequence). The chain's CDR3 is CSGGSYKSPLHF. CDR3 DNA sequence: TGCAGTGGGGGATCGTATAAGTCACCCCTCCACTTT.

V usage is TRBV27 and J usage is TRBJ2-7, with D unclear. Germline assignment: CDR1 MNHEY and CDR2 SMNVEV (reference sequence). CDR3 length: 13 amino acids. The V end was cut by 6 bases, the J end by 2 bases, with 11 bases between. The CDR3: CASSVATTYEQYF. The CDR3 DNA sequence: TGTGCCAGCAGCGTTGCCACTACCTACGAGCAGTACTTC.

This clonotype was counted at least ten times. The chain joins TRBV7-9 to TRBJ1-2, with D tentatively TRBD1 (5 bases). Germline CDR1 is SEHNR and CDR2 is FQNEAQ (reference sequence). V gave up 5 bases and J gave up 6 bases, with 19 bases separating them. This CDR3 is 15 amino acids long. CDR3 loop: CASSDRDGPLHGYTF. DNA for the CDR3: TGTGCCAGCAGCGACCGGGACGGCCCTCTTCATGGCTACACCTTC.

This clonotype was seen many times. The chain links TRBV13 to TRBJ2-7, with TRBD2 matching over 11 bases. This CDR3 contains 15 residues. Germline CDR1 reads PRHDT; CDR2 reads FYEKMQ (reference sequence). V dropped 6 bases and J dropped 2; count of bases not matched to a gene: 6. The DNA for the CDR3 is TGTGCCAGCAGTTCAGGGGGACTAGCGGCCTACGAGCAGTACTTC. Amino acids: CASSSGGLAAYEQYF.

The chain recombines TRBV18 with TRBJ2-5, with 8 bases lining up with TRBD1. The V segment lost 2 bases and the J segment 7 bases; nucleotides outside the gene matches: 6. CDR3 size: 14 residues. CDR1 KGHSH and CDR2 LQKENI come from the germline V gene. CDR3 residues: CASSPLQGDWTQYF. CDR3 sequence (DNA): TGTGCCAGCTCACCATTACAGGGGGATTGGACCCAGTACTTC.

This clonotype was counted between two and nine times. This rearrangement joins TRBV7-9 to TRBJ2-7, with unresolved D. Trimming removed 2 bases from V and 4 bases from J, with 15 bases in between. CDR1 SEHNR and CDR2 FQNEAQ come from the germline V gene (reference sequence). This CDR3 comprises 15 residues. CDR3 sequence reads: CASSLRPFPGYEQYF. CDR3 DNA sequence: TGTGCCAGCAGCTTACGCCCCTTCCCGGGTTACGAGCAGTACTTC.

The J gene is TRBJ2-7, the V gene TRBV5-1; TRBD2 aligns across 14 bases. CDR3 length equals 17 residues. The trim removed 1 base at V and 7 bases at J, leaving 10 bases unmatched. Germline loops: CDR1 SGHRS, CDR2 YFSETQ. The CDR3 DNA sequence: TGCGCCAGCAGCTTGAGCGCCGGGACTAGCGGGAGTTTTGAGCAGTACTTC. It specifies CASSLSAGTSGSFEQYF.

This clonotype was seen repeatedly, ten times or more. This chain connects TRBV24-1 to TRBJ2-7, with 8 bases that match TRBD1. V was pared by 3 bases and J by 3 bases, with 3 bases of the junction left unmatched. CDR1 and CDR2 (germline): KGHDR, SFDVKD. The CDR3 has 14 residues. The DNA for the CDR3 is TGTGCCACCAGTGATGGACAGGGAAGCTACGAGCAGTACTTC. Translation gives CATSDGQGSYEQYF.

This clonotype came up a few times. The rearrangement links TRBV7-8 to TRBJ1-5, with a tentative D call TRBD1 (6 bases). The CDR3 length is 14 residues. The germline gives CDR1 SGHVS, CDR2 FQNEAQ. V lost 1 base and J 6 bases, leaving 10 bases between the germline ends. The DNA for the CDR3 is TGTGCCAGCAGCTTAGAGGGGGATGTTCAGCCCCAGCATTTT. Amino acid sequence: CASSLEGDVQPQHF.

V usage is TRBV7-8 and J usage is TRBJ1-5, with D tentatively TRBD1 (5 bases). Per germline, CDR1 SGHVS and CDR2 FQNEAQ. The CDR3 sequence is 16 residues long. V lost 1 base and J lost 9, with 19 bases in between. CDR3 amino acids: CASSLGPGAPAGPQHF. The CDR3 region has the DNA TGTGCCAGCAGCTTAGGGCCCGGGGCCCCCGCGGGGCCCCAGCATTTT.

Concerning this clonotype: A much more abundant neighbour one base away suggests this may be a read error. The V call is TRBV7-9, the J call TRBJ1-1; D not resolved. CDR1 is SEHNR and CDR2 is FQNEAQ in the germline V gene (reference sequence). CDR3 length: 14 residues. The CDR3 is CASSPLRMNTEASF. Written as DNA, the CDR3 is TGTGCCAGCAGCCCGTTAAGGATGAACACTGAAGCTTCCTTT.

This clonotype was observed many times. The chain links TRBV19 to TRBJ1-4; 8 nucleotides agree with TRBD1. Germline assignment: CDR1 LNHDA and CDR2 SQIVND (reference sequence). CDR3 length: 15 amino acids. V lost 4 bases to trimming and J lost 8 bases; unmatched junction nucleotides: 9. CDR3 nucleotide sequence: TGTGCCAGTAGTACCCAGGGGGCGAGAGGGGAAAAACTGTTTTTT. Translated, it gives CASSTQGARGEKLFF.

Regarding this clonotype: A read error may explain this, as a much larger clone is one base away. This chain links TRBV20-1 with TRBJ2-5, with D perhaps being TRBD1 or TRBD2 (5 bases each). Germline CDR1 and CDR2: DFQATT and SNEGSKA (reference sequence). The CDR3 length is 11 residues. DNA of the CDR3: TGCAGTGCTGAACAACCGGGGACCCTGTACTTC. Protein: CSAEQPGTLYF.

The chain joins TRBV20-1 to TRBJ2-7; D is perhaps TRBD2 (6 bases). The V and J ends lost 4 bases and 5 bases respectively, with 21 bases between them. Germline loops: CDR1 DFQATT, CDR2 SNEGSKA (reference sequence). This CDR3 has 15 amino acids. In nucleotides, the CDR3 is TGCAGTGCTACGCCTTTAGGGAGGTTAAGAGACGAGCAGTACTTC. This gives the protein CSATPLGRLRDEQYF.

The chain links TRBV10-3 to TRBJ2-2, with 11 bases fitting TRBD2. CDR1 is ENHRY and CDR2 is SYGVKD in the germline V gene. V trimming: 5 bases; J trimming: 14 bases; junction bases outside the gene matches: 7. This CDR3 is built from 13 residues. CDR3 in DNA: TGTGCCATCAGTACGGGACTAGCGGTCCAACTGTTTTTT. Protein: CAISTGLAVQLFF.

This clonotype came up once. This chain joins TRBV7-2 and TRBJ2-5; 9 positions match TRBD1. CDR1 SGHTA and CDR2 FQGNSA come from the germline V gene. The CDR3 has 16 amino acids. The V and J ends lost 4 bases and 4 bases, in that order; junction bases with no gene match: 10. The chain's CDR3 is CASSSSRDRVPETQYF. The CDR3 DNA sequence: TGTGCCAGCAGCTCAAGCCGGGACAGGGTTCCAGAGACCCAGTACTTC.

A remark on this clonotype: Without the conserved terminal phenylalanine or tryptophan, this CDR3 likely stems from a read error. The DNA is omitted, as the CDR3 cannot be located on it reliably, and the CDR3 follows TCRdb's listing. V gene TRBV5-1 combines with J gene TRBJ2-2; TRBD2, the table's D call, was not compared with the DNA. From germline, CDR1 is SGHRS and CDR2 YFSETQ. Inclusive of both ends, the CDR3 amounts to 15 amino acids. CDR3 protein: CATRRLAGNTGELVL.

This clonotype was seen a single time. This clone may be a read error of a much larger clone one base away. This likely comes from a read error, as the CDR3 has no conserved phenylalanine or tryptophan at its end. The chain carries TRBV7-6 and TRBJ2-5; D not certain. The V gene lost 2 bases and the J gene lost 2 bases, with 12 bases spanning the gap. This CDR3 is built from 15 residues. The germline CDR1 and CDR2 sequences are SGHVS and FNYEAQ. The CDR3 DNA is TGTGCCAGCAGCTTATCGGAAGGGCAACAAGAGACCCAGTACCTC. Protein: CASSLSEGQQETQYL.